This T cell receptor beta chain originates from a study of cytomegalovirus exposure and HLA in healthy donors. The primer mix had 60 Vbeta and 13 Jbeta primers. Profiling relied on immunoSEQ multiplex PCR, and the TCRdb table lists in-frame clones only, not all of them. Among tens of thousands of clones listed, 80% to 90% were seen once. Findings and caveats of the study: TCR beta chain V- and J-gene trimming was linked, in a later analysis, to a missense variant in DCLRE1C.

The CDR3 contains 16 residues. After removal of 4 bases from V and 6 bases from J, the junction contained 8 bases not matched to a gene. CDR1 is SGHKS, CDR2 YYEKEE, per germline (reference sequence). Turning to this clone: Its matching antigen is unknown.

Material: PBMCs. The rearrangement links TRBV5-5 to TRBJ2-1; 12 bases line up with TRBD2. The TCR was taken from a woman aged 25 to 45 in good health and CMV-seronegative. DNA of the CDR3: TGTGCCAGCAGCGTCCGACTAGCGGGGGCCCCCAATGAGCAGTTCTTC. This codes for CASSVRLAGAPNEQFF.